This T cell receptor (beta chain) emerged from a study of Tregs in tolerant kidney transplant recipients. The germline V gene has CDR1 SGHDT and CDR2 YYEEEE. The CDR3 extends over 13 amino acids. V lost 7 bases and J 2 bases, leaving 13 bases between the germline ends. The protocol was immunoSEQ multiplex PCR, while the TCRdb copy is restricted to in-frame clones and leaves out a portion. The sample yields 30,000 to 35,000 clones, of which the top ten take up more than 6.5%. On this clone: The DNA ends 3 residues before the CDR3 does, and the rest of the CDR3 is filled in from the germline J gene.

This clonotype was obtained from a human donor who received a combined kidney and bone marrow transplant. J is TRBJ2-7 and V is TRBV5-6; the D is unclear. Sequencing used CD8+ T cells from blood, obtained before the transplant. The CDR3 sequence: CASGKDTTYEQYF. The sequenced part of the CDR3 DNA is TGTGCCAGCGGCAAAGACACAACCTACGAG.